These T cell receptor beta chains were read from a single sample in a study of T cell responses to AZD1222 COVID-19 vaccine. Clones were read by immunoSEQ multiplex PCR, and TCRdb kept only the in-frame ones, dropping some. The sample carries some 200,000 clones, approximately 89% recorded once. Source: peripheral blood, taken 28 days after the second AZD1222 dose. The receptors were gathered from an adult who received the AZD1222 COVID-19 vaccine. CDR3s include the opening cysteine and the closing phenylalanine or tryptophan. A D gene is named only where the DNA matches it firmly. Where a row states a size, it is once, few, many or the class of an expanded clone; other rows omit it.

clone_size	cdr3_length	d_call	v_call	j_call	cdr3_aa	cdr3_nt
few	13	.	TRBV15	TRBJ1-3	CATPGYGGNTIYF	TGTGCCACCCCCGGATACGGCGGAAACACCATATATTTT
.	12	.	TRBV10-1	TRBJ2-3	CASSDLTDTQYF	TGCGCCAGCAGTGACCTCACAGATACGCAGTATTTT
.	14	.	TRBV7-8	TRBJ2-1	CASSSGTAFSEQFF	TGTGCCAGCAGCTCAGGGACGGCTTTTAGTGAGCAGTTCTTC
.	11	.	TRBV28	TRBJ2-7	CASKSLYEQYF	TGTGCCAGCAAAAGTTTATACGAGCAGTACTTC
.	14	.	TRBV7-2	TRBJ1-5	CASSLRQQGQPQHF	TGTGCCAGCAGCTTACGACAACAGGGCCAGCCCCAGCATTTT
.	17	TRBD2	TRBV4-2	TRBJ2-3	CASSQELTGGLGDTQYF	TGTGCCAGCAGCCAAGAGTTGACGGGAGGGCTGGGGGATACGCAGTATTTT
.	15	TRBD1	TRBV2	TRBJ1-2	CASRIQTGAVEGYTF	TGTGCCAGCAGGATCCAGACAGGGGCCGTAGAGGGCTACACCTTC
.	15	TRBD1	TRBV30	TRBJ2-7	CAWGVGTGGTYEQYF	TGTGCCTGGGGAGTTGGGACAGGGGGCACCTACGAGCAGTACTTC
.	15	TRBD1	TRBV7-9	TRBJ2-2	CASSSQGANTGELFF	TGTGCCAGCAGCTCGCAGGGGGCGAACACCGGGGAGCTGTTTTTT
.	12	.	TRBV25-1	TRBJ1-2	CASSEFSYGYTF	TGTGCCAGCAGTGAATTCTCCTATGGCTACACCTTC
.	17	TRBD2	TRBV10-3	TRBJ2-3	CAISERVAGGSTDTQYF	TGTGCCATCAGTGAGAGGGTTGCGGGAGGGAGCACAGATACGCAGTATTTT
once	14	TRBD1	TRBV6-5	TRBJ1-1	CASSSGQGNTEAFF	TGTGCCAGCAGTTCCGGACAGGGTAACACTGAAGCTTTCTTT